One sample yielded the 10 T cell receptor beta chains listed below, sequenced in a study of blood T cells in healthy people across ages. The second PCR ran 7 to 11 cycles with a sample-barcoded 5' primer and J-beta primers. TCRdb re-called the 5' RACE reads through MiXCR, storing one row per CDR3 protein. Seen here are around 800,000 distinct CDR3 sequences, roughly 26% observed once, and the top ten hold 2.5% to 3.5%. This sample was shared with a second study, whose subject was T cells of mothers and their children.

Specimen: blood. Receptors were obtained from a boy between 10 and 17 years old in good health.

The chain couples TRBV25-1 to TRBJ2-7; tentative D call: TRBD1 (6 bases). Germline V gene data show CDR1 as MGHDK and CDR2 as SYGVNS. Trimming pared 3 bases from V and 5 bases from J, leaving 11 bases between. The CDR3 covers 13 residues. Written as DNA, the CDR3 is TGTGCCAGCAGTGAGCCCACAGGGAACGAGCAGTACTTC. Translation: CASSEPTGNEQYF.

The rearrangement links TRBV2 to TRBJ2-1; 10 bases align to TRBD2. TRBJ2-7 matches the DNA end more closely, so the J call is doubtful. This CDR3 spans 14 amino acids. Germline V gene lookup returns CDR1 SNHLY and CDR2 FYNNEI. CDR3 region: CASIGAGGLDEQYF. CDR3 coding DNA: TGTGCCAGCATCGGAGCGGGGGGGCTTGACGAGCAGTACTTC.

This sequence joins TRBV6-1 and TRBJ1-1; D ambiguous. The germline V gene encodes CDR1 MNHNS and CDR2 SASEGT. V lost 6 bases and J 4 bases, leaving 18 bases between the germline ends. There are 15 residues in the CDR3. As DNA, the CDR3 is TGTGCCAGCAGCAGCCCCAGGACCTCAGGCACTGAAGCTTTCTTT. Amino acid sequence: CASSSPRTSGTEAFF.

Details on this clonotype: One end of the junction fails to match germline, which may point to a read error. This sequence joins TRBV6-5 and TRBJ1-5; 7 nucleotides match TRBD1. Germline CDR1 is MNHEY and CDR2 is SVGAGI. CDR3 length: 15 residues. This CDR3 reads CASSYAGQSNQPQQF. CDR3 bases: TGTGCCAGCAGTTACGCGGGACAGAGCAATCAGCCCCAGCAGTTT.

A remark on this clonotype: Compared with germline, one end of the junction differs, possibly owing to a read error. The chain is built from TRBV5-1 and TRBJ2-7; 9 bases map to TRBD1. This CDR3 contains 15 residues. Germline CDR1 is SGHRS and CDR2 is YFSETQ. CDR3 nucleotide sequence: TGCGCCAGCAGCATAACCGGGACAGGGTCCTTCGAGCAGTACTTC. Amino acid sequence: CASSITGTGSFEQYF.

CDR3 loop: CASSQDRGGGTDTQYF. DNA of the CDR3: TGTGCCAGCAGCCAAGATCGGGGGGGAGGCACAGATACGCAGTATTTT. V usage is TRBV4-2 and J usage is TRBJ2-3; 8 positions match TRBD2. Germline CDR1 and CDR2: LGHNA and YNFKEQ. There are 16 residues in the CDR3. J was trimmed by 1 base and V by 0 bases; bases with no gene match: 3.

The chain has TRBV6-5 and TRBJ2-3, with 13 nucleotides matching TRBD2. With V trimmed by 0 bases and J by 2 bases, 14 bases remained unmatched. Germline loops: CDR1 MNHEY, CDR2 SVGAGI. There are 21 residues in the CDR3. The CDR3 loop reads CASSYSSPYLGLAGVTDTQYF. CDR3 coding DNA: TGTGCCAGCAGTTACTCTTCCCCCTATCTAGGACTAGCGGGGGTCACAGATACGCAGTATTTT.

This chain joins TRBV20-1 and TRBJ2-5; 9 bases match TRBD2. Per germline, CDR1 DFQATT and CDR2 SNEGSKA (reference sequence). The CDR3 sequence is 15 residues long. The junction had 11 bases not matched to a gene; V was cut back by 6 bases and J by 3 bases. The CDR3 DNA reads TGCAGTGCCCGCGTGGGAGCGGGGGGAAAAGAGACCCAGTACTTC. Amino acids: CSARVGAGGKETQYF.

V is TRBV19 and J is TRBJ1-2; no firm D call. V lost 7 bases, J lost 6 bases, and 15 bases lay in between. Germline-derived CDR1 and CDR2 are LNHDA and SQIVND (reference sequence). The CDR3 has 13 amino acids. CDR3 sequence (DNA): TGTGCCAGTACCGCCGGGGTCCTAAATGGCTACACCTTC. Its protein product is CASTAGVLNGYTF.

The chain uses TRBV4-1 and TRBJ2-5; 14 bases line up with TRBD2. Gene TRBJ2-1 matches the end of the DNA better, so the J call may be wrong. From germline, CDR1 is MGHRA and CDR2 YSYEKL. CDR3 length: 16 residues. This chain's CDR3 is CASSQGLAGVYNEQFF. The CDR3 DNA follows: TGCGCCAGCAGCCAGGGACTAGCGGGGGTATACAATGAGCAGTTCTTC.